The following is a T cell receptor (beta chain) sequence with its context. What it binds is unknown. The source of the sample is a study of shared clonotypes between healthy human individuals. Study outcomes and limitations: Non-shared clonotypes had lower generation probabilities than those shared by all four donors.

It was into CD45RA+ naive and CD45RA-negative memory subsets that the CD4+ cells were split. Libraries were prepared by immunoSEQ multiplex PCR; TCRdb keeps only in-frame clonotypes and omits some of them. The sample has millions of clones, 95% seen once. The CDR3 loop spans 15 amino acids. Germline lookup yields CDR1 SGHRS and CDR2 YFSETQ. V lost 1 base to trimming and J lost 3 bases; unmatched junction nucleotides: 2. The source is a man younger than 30 in good health. Sequencing used naive CD4+ T cells sorted from blood. The subset was: CD45RA+ positively selected. The J gene is TRBJ2-1, the V gene TRBV5-1; 9 nucleotides align to TRBD2. In DNA, the CDR3 is TGCGCCAGCAGCTTGACAGCGGGGGGCTACAATGAGCAGTTCTTC. It translates to CASSLTAGGYNEQFF. The full variable domain, in which reference TRBV5-1 and TRBJ2-1 provide the parts outside the CDR3, is KAGVTQTPRYLIKTRGQQVTLSCSPISGHRSVSWYQQTPGQGLQFLFEYFSETQRNKGNFPGRFSGRQFSNSRSEMNVSTLELGDSALYLCASSLTAGGYNEQFFGPGTRLTVL.